This T cell receptor beta chain derives from a study of cytomegalovirus exposure and HLA in healthy donors. This CDR3 has 11 amino acids. The germline CDR1 and CDR2 sequences are SGHNT and YENEEA. With 5 bases clipped from V and 6 bases from J, the junction kept 1 base outside the gene matches. PCR employed 60 Vbeta and 13 Jbeta primers. Sequencing was performed with immunoSEQ multiplex PCR; in TCRdb, only in-frame clones are kept and a portion is missing. Here the sample spans approximately 160,000 clones, over 70% being singletons. Sequenced: PBMCs. The rearrangement uses TRBV11-3 and TRBJ2-7; 7 nucleotides align to TRBD2. This receptor was taken from a man in his fifties in good health and CMV-seropositive. CDR3 bases: TGTGCCAGCAGCACGGGGGGCGAGCAGTACTTC. The encoded protein is CASSTGGEQYF.